These 11 T cell receptor beta chains were all obtained from the same sample, sequenced in a study of T cell responses to AZD1222 COVID-19 vaccine. Only in-frame clones appear in the TCRdb table, and some are missing; sequencing was by immunoSEQ multiplex PCR. The table includes more than 100,000 clones, roughly 90% detected once. This specimen consisted of peripheral blood, obtained on day 0 of AZD1222 vaccination. These receptor sequences come from an adult in good health.

This clone occurred once. The V gene is TRBV3-1 (or the pseudogene TRBV3-2), the J gene TRBJ2-7; the D is unclear. The CDR3 length is 15 residues. CDR1 and CDR2 (germline): LGHDT, YNNKEL (reference sequence). The V and J ends lost 4 bases and 0 bases respectively, with 13 bases between them. The CDR3 reads CASSPAYRSSYEQYF. In DNA form, the CDR3 reads TGTGCCAGCAGCCCCGCTTACCGTAGCTCCTACGAGCAGTACTTC.

The chain uses TRBV10-2 and TRBJ1-2; D is uncertain. Deletions cut 5 bases from V and 8 bases from J, with 15 bases between. CDR3 length equals 13 residues. Germline CDR1 reads WSHSY; CDR2 reads SAAADI. CDR3 loop: CASSTGFRSGYTF. The CDR3 DNA reads as TGCGCCAGCAGTACTGGCTTCAGGTCGGGCTACACCTTC.

The genes are TRBV3-1 (or the pseudogene TRBV3-2) and TRBJ1-1; 9 bases line up with TRBD1. Germline V gene sequence: CDR1 LGHDT, CDR2 YNNKEL (reference sequence). V lost 5 bases and J lost 4; bases outside the gene matches: 5. This CDR3 is 14 amino acids long. CDR3 protein: CASSKGTGFTEAFF. As DNA, the CDR3 is TGTGCCAGCAGCAAAGGGACAGGGTTCACTGAAGCTTTCTTT.

The gene calls are TRBV6-2 or TRBV6-3 and TRBJ2-3; a weak D match, TRBD2 (6 bases). Germline V gene lookup returns CDR1 MNHEY and CDR2 SVGEGT. Trimming removed 5 bases at V and 0 bases at J, with 9 bases between. CDR3 length equals 14 residues. The CDR3 nucleotides are TGTGCCAGCAGTAAAAGCGGGAGCACAGATACGCAGTATTTT. Translation: CASSKSGSTDTQYF.

This clone was detected only once. The chain recombines TRBV7-9 with TRBJ1-5; 8 nucleotides match TRBD1. Germline V CDR1 and CDR2: SEHNR, FQNEAQ (reference sequence). The V gene end was trimmed by 3 bases and the J gene end by 7 bases; junction bases not matched to a gene: 8. The CDR3 loop spans 15 amino acids. The CDR3: CASSFQTGDDQPQHF. DNA of the CDR3: TGTGCCAGCAGCTTTCAGACAGGGGATGACCAGCCCCAGCATTTT. Based on the CDR3 plus reference TRBV7-9 and TRBJ1-5, the full variable domain is DTGVSQNPRHKITKRGQNVTFRCDPISEHNRLYWYRQTLGQGPEFLTYFQNEAQLEKSRLLSDRFSAERPKGSFSTLEIQRTEQGDSAMYLCASSFQTGDDQPQHFGDGTRLSIL.

A few counts support this clone. V and J are TRBV7-3 and TRBJ1-5, with 9 bases matching TRBD1. Germline V gene lookup returns CDR1 SGHTA and CDR2 FQGTGA. Trimming at V came to 2 bases and at J to 2 bases, leaving 7 bases not matched to a gene. The CDR3 sequence is 17 residues long. The CDR3 loop reads CASSLGGTGWRNQPQHF. The CDR3 DNA sequence: TGTGCCAGCAGCTTAGGGGGGACAGGGTGGCGCAATCAGCCCCAGCATTTT. The complete variable domain, with remaining parts taken from reference TRBV7-3 and TRBJ1-5, reads GAGVSQTPSNKVTEKGKYVELRCDPISGHTALYWYRQSLGQGPEFLIYFQGTGAADDSGLPNDRFFAVRPEGSVSTLKIQRTERGDSAVYLCASSLGGTGWRNQPQHFGDGTRLSIL.

This chain connects TRBV19 to TRBJ2-2; 14 positions match TRBD2. This CDR3 is built from 16 residues. Per germline, CDR1 LNHDA and CDR2 SQIVND (reference sequence). Trimming cost V 6 bases and J 9 bases; bases outside gene matches: 9. The CDR3 is CASSGGLAGGGRELFF. CDR3 in DNA: TGTGCCAGTAGCGGCGGACTAGCGGGAGGAGGCAGGGAGCTGTTTTTT.

This clone was seen a single time. The chain has TRBV2 and TRBJ1-1; D remains unclear. CDR1 and CDR2 (germline): SNHLY, FYNNEI. The V end was cut by 7 bases, the J end by 7 bases, with 22 bases between. The CDR3 sequence is 15 residues long. The CDR3 here is CASIRTAPHAGEAFF. For the CDR3, the DNA is TGTGCCAGCATTCGAACCGCACCCCACGCCGGTGAAGCTTTCTTT.

The CDR3 nucleotides are TGTGCCAGCAGCGCCCGCAGCGGGAGACACAATGAGCAGTTCTTC. As protein: CASSARSGRHNEQFF. The chain joins TRBV9 to TRBJ2-1, with TRBD2 identical over 8 bases. V trimming: 3 bases; J trimming: 5 bases; junction bases outside the gene matches: 7. This CDR3 spans 15 amino acids. The germline V gene has CDR1 SGDLS and CDR2 YYNGEE.

The V gene is TRBV12-3 or TRBV12-4, the J gene TRBJ1-4; D ambiguous. This CDR3 is 13 amino acids long. The V and J ends lost 2 bases and 14 bases respectively, with 15 bases between them. CDR3 loop: CASSLSLEKRLFF. Here the CDR3 DNA reads TGTGCCAGCAGTTTAAGTCTAGAAAAGAGGCTGTTTTTT.

The V call is TRBV5-4, the J call TRBJ2-5, with 7 bases matching TRBD1. Losses at the gene ends were 4 bases for V and 0 bases for J; bases not matched to a gene: 6. The CDR3 totals 15 residues. Germline CDR1 reads SGHNT; CDR2 reads YYREEE (reference sequence). The DNA for the CDR3 is TGTGCCAGCAGCCGACACACAGGGGACCAAGAGACCCAGTACTTC. Protein product: CASSRHTGDQETQYF.